These T cell receptor beta chains were read from a single sample in a study of cytomegalovirus exposure and HLA in healthy donors. Profiling relied on immunoSEQ multiplex PCR, and the TCRdb table lists in-frame clones only, not all of them. The sample holds under 200,000 clones, roughly 80% seen once. The sequenced sample consisted of PBMCs. The receptors shown here come from a man between 18 and 35 years old in good health and CMV-seronegative. The CDR3 runs from the conserved cysteine through the conserved F or W. D genes are given only for firm matches. The listing skips clone size in some rows; elsewhere it reads once, few, many or a size class.

j_call: TRBJ1-6
d_call: NA
clone_size: few
v_call: TRBV7-5
cdr3_nt: TGTGCCAGAAGCTTAGCAGGGTTTAATTCACCCCTCCACTTT
cdr3_aa: CARSLAGFNSPLHF

j_call: TRBJ1-6
d_call: TRBD1
clone_size: NA
v_call: TRBV30
cdr3_nt: TGTGCCTGGAGGACCCCAGGGGGTTACAATTCACCCCTCCACTTT
cdr3_aa: CAWRTPGGYNSPLHF

j_call: TRBJ1-1
d_call: NA
clone_size: NA
v_call: TRBV4-1
cdr3_nt: TGCGCCAGCAGCCCCCTATCCACAGGGCTTGGTGAAGCTTTCTTT
cdr3_aa: CASSPLSTGLGEAFF

j_call: TRBJ1-1
d_call: NA
clone_size: NA
v_call: TRBV11-2
cdr3_nt: TGTGCCAGCAGCTTAGGAGGGATGAACACTGAAGCTTTCTTT
cdr3_aa: CASSLGGMNTEAFF

j_call: TRBJ2-1
d_call: TRBD1
clone_size: NA
v_call: TRBV28
cdr3_nt: TGTGCCAGCAGGCGACAGGGGACCTACAATGAGCAGTTCTTC
cdr3_aa: CASRRQGTYNEQFF

j_call: TRBJ2-3
d_call: TRBD2
clone_size: NA
v_call: TRBV27
cdr3_nt: TGTGCCAGCAGTAGCGGGAGGGCCGGTTATACGCAGTATTTT
cdr3_aa: CASSSGRAGYTQYF

j_call: TRBJ1-2
d_call: TRBD1
clone_size: NA
v_call: TRBV5-4
cdr3_nt: TGTGCCAGCAGCTTGGCCGCGGGACAGCTAAACTATGGCTACACCTTC
cdr3_aa: CASSLAAGQLNYGYTF

j_call: TRBJ1-5
d_call: NA
clone_size: NA
v_call: TRBV7-3
cdr3_nt: TGTGCCAGCAGCTTAGGCAGAAATCAGCCCCAGCATTTT
cdr3_aa: CASSLGRNQPQHF

j_call: TRBJ2-2
d_call: TRBD1
clone_size: NA
v_call: TRBV18
cdr3_nt: TGTGCCAGCTCCGGGACAGGGGGCCACACCGGGGAGCTGTTTTTT
cdr3_aa: CASSGTGGHTGELFF

j_call: TRBJ2-3
d_call: TRBD1
clone_size: NA
v_call: TRBV7-9
cdr3_nt: TGTTCCAGCAGCTATCAAACGGGACAGGGAGCAGATACGCAGTATTTT
cdr3_aa: CSSSYQTGQGADTQYF

j_call: TRBJ2-5
d_call: TRBD2
clone_size: NA
v_call: TRBV7-6
cdr3_nt: TGTGCCAGCAGCTTAGCGCGGGGGGAGACCCAGTACTTC
cdr3_aa: CASSLARGETQYF

j_call: TRBJ2-7
d_call: TRBD2
clone_size: NA
v_call: TRBV28
cdr3_nt: TGTGCCAGCAGTCTCGGACTAGCCTCCTACGAGCAGTACTTC
cdr3_aa: CASSLGLASYEQYF

j_call: TRBJ1-2
d_call: NA
clone_size: once
v_call: TRBV18
cdr3_nt: TGTGCCAGCTCCGGGGGGACCCAAGCTAACTATGGCTACACCTTC
cdr3_aa: CASSGGTQANYGYTF

j_call: TRBJ2-3
d_call: TRBD2
clone_size: NA
v_call: TRBV28
cdr3_nt: TGTGCCAGCAGTTTATCGGGACTAGCGGGGGGGGGAGATACGCAGTATTTT
cdr3_aa: CASSLSGLAGGGDTQYF

j_call: TRBJ2-5
d_call: NA
clone_size: NA
v_call: TRBV5-1
cdr3_nt: TGCGCCAGCAGCCCTCGAGAGTACCAAGAGACCCAGTACTTC
cdr3_aa: CASSPREYQETQYF

j_call: TRBJ2-1
d_call: NA
clone_size: NA
v_call: TRBV7-8
cdr3_nt: TGTGCCAGCAGCTTAGAGGGACCGGGACTCAACAATGAGCAGTTCTTC
cdr3_aa: CASSLEGPGLNNEQFF

j_call: TRBJ2-7
d_call: NA
clone_size: once
v_call: TRBV28
cdr3_nt: TGTGCCAGCAGTTCCGGTCCCTATCCCTACGAGCAGTACTTC
cdr3_aa: CASSSGPYPYEQYF

j_call: TRBJ1-6
d_call: NA
clone_size: NA
v_call: TRBV6-5
cdr3_nt: TGTGCCAGCAGTTTTGAGTCAGGGGATATGAATTCACCCCTCCACTTT
cdr3_aa: CASSFESGDMNSPLHF

j_call: TRBJ1-2
d_call: TRBD1
clone_size: NA
v_call: TRBV7-8
cdr3_nt: TGTGCCAGCAGCTTAACCTGGACAGGGGACGGCGGCTACACCTTC
cdr3_aa: CASSLTWTGDGGYTF

j_call: TRBJ1-5
d_call: TRBD1
clone_size: NA
v_call: TRBV28
cdr3_nt: TGTGCCAGCACCAGCACAGGGGGAGGCAATCAGCCCCAGCATTTT
cdr3_aa: CASTSTGGGNQPQHF

j_call: TRBJ2-6
d_call: NA
clone_size: once
v_call: TRBV6-1
cdr3_nt: TGTGCCAGCAACAAAGGGGGTACTGGGGCCAACGTCCTGACTTTC
cdr3_aa: CASNKGGTGANVLTF

j_call: TRBJ2-1
d_call: TRBD2
clone_size: NA
v_call: TRBV7-8
cdr3_nt: TGTGCCAGCAGCTCGTCGACCGGGACTAGCGGGGGTGAGCAGTTCTTC
cdr3_aa: CASSSSTGTSGGEQFF

j_call: TRBJ1-1
d_call: NA
clone_size: NA
v_call: TRBV5-6
cdr3_nt: TGTGCCAGCAGCTCAACAGGGTCGCGCACTGAAGCTTTCTTT
cdr3_aa: CASSSTGSRTEAFF

j_call: TRBJ2-5
d_call: TRBD2
clone_size: once
v_call: TRBV28
cdr3_nt: TGTGCCAGCAGGGGGGGGGAGACCCAGTACTTC
cdr3_aa: CASRGGETQYF

j_call: TRBJ2-7
d_call: NA
clone_size: NA
v_call: TRBV29-1
cdr3_nt: TGCAGCGTTGGAGAGAGCCCAGGTGTTGTTTTCGAGCAGTACTTC
cdr3_aa: CSVGESPGVVFEQYF

j_call: TRBJ2-3
d_call: TRBD2
clone_size: NA
v_call: TRBV6-6
cdr3_nt: TGTGCCAGCAGCCTTGGACTAGCGGGGGATACGCAGTATTTT
cdr3_aa: CASSLGLAGDTQYF

j_call: TRBJ1-2
d_call: NA
clone_size: NA
v_call: TRBV5-1
cdr3_nt: TGCGCCAGCAGCGTGGGACTCTATGGCTACACCTTC
cdr3_aa: CASSVGLYGYTF

j_call: TRBJ2-2
d_call: NA
clone_size: NA
v_call: TRBV6-1
cdr3_nt: TGTGCCATTGCGGGCTCCACCGGGGAGCTGTTTTTT
cdr3_aa: CAIAGSTGELFF

j_call: TRBJ1-2
d_call: NA
clone_size: NA
v_call: TRBV28
cdr3_nt: TGTGCCAGCAGTCTAGGCCTCTATGGCTACACCTTC
cdr3_aa: CASSLGLYGYTF

j_call: TRBJ2-7
d_call: TRBD2
clone_size: NA
v_call: TRBV4-1
cdr3_nt: TGCGCCAGCAGCTGGGACAGCGGGACTAGCGGGTACACCTACGAGCAGTACTTC
cdr3_aa: CASSWDSGTSGYTYEQYF

j_call: TRBJ2-7
d_call: TRBD1
clone_size: NA
v_call: TRBV5-6
cdr3_nt: TGTGCCAGCAGCAACTGGGACAGGGTCGCCTACGAGCAGTACTTC
cdr3_aa: CASSNWDRVAYEQYF

j_call: TRBJ2-7
d_call: NA
clone_size: once
v_call: TRBV7-8
cdr3_nt: TGTGCCAGCGCCGGGGGGCCTTACGAGCAGTACTTC
cdr3_aa: CASAGGPYEQYF

j_call: TRBJ1-1
d_call: NA
clone_size: NA
v_call: TRBV2
cdr3_nt: TGTGCCAGCAGAATGACAGCGCTTTACACTGAAGCTTTCTTT
cdr3_aa: CASRMTALYTEAFF

j_call: TRBJ2-2
d_call: NA
clone_size: NA
v_call: TRBV9
cdr3_nt: TGTGCCAGCAGCACCCAGACAGGCCGGGTAGACACCGGGGAGCTGTTTTTT
cdr3_aa: CASSTQTGRVDTGELFF

j_call: TRBJ1-5
d_call: NA
clone_size: NA
v_call: TRBV15
cdr3_nt: TGTGCCACCAGCAGAGATCAACAGCCCCAGCATTTT
cdr3_aa: CATSRDQQPQHF

j_call: TRBJ1-4
d_call: NA
clone_size: once
v_call: TRBV30
cdr3_nt: TGTGCCTGGAAAGGAGATTCTAATGAAAAACTGTTTTTT
cdr3_aa: CAWKGDSNEKLFF

j_call: TRBJ2-1
d_call: TRBD2
clone_size: once
v_call: TRBV6-6
cdr3_nt: TGTGCCTCTGAAGGCGGACTAGCGGGGAATGAGCAGTTCTTC
cdr3_aa: CASEGGLAGNEQFF

j_call: TRBJ1-2
d_call: TRBD1
clone_size: NA
v_call: TRBV2
cdr3_nt: TGTGCCAGCACCCTCGAAGGGGGCAGGGTTAATGGCTACACCTTC
cdr3_aa: CASTLEGGRVNGYTF

j_call: TRBJ2-1
d_call: NA
clone_size: NA
v_call: TRBV5-4
cdr3_nt: TGTGCCAGCAGCCGGAGTGGGGGCTCCCCCAACGATGAGCAGTTCTTC
cdr3_aa: CASSRSGGSPNDEQFF

j_call: TRBJ2-7
d_call: TRBD2
clone_size: NA
v_call: TRBV27
cdr3_nt: TGTGCCAGCAGTCGTTTAGCGGGTGGCGAGCAGTACTTC
cdr3_aa: CASSRLAGGEQYF

j_call: TRBJ1-2
d_call: NA
clone_size: once
v_call: TRBV15
cdr3_nt: TGTGCCACCAGCTCTCAGGCCGGCACCCAGGGCTACACCTTC
cdr3_aa: CATSSQAGTQGYTF

j_call: TRBJ2-1
d_call: TRBD2
clone_size: NA
v_call: TRBV9
cdr3_nt: TGTGCCAGCAGCGTAGTTGATAGCGGGAGGTTCGGAAATGAGCAGTTCTTC
cdr3_aa: CASSVVDSGRFGNEQFF

j_call: TRBJ2-7
d_call: NA
clone_size: NA
v_call: TRBV6-6
cdr3_nt: TGTGCCAGCAGTTCCCCTTTGTCCTACGAGCAGTACTTC
cdr3_aa: CASSSPLSYEQYF

j_call: TRBJ1-5
d_call: NA
clone_size: NA
v_call: TRBV5-5
cdr3_nt: TGTGCCAGCAGCGCGGGTTTGGGCAGGCAGCCCCAGCATTTT
cdr3_aa: CASSAGLGRQPQHF

j_call: TRBJ2-7
d_call: TRBD2
clone_size: NA
v_call: TRBV4-3
cdr3_nt: TGCGCCAGCAGCCAAGATGCCCGCACTAGCGGGAGAAACGAGCAGTACTTC
cdr3_aa: CASSQDARTSGRNEQYF

j_call: TRBJ2-7
d_call: NA
clone_size: NA
v_call: TRBV4-3
cdr3_nt: TGCGCCAGCAGCCAAGAAGAGTTCCGGGAGCAGCACTTC
cdr3_aa: CASSQEEFREQHF

j_call: TRBJ1-4
d_call: NA
clone_size: few
v_call: TRBV5-4
cdr3_nt: TGTGCCAGCAGCCAAAGACGCGGAGATCGTGAAAAACTGTTTTTT
cdr3_aa: CASSQRRGDREKLFF

j_call: TRBJ2-2
d_call: NA
clone_size: NA
v_call: TRBV7-3
cdr3_nt: TGTGCCAGCAGCCGGCGGAGCGCCGGGGAGCTGTTTTTT
cdr3_aa: CASSRRSAGELFF

j_call: TRBJ2-7
d_call: NA
clone_size: NA
v_call: TRBV11-2
cdr3_nt: TGTGCCAGCAGCTGGGAACAGGGTTACGAGCAGTACTTC
cdr3_aa: CASSWEQGYEQYF

j_call: TRBJ1-6
d_call: NA
clone_size: few
v_call: TRBV6-1
cdr3_nt: TGTGCCAGCAGTGATACAGGGACCTCATCTCCCCTCCACTTT
cdr3_aa: CASSDTGTSSPLHF

j_call: TRBJ2-5
d_call: NA
clone_size: NA
v_call: TRBV5-1
cdr3_nt: TGCGCCAGCAGCTTGGAAGGAGGGGTAGAGACCCAGTACTTC
cdr3_aa: CASSLEGGVETQYF

j_call: TRBJ2-4
d_call: NA
clone_size: NA
v_call: TRBV19
cdr3_nt: TGTGCCAGTAGTATAGTAGAAAACATTCAGTACTTC
cdr3_aa: CASSIVENIQYF

j_call: TRBJ2-7
d_call: TRBD1
clone_size: NA
v_call: TRBV5-4
cdr3_nt: TGTGCCAGCAGCCCCGGGACAGTTAGACGCCCCTCCTACGAGCAGTACTTC
cdr3_aa: CASSPGTVRRPSYEQYF

j_call: TRBJ2-3
d_call: TRBD1
clone_size: once
v_call: TRBV6-5
cdr3_nt: TGTGCCAGCAGACACTATTGGACAGGCGGAGATACGCAGTATTTT
cdr3_aa: CASRHYWTGGDTQYF

j_call: TRBJ2-7
d_call: NA
clone_size: NA
v_call: TRBV19
cdr3_nt: TGTGCCAGTAGTATGAATGGAGTTTCCTACGAGCAGTACTTC
cdr3_aa: CASSMNGVSYEQYF

j_call: TRBJ2-3
d_call: NA
clone_size: NA
v_call: TRBV4-3
cdr3_nt: TGCGCCAGCAGCCAAGATGAGGCGGAGCGCACAGATACGCAGTATTTT
cdr3_aa: CASSQDEAERTDTQYF